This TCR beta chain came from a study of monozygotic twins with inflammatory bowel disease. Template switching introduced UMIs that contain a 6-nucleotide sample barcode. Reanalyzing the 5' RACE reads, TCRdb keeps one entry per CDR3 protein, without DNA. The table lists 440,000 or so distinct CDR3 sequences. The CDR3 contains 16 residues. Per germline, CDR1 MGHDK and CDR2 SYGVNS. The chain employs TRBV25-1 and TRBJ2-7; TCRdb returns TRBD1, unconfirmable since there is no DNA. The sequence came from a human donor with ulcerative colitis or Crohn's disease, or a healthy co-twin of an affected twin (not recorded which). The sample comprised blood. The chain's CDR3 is CASSALRARGGYEQYF.